The clone carrying this T cell receptor beta chain was found a few times. These data originate in a study of tumor-infiltrating lymphocytes in oesophageal squamous cell carcinoma. CDR3 length: 16 amino acids. Trimming at V came to 5 bases and at J to 4 bases, leaving 7 bases not matched to a gene. Germline V gives CDR1 SGHTA, CDR2 FQGTGA. TCRdb redid the calling of the PCR reads with MiXCR, one entry per CDR3 protein. The repertoire has around 26,000 distinct CDR3 sequences, about two fifths of them found once; the top ten carry 23%. This sequence originates from a male donor with esophageal squamous cell carcinoma. The genes are TRBV7-3 and TRBJ2-1, with 11 bases lining up with TRBD2. The sample consisted of esophageal tumor tissue. The CDR3: CASSNSGGATYNEQFF. The CDR3 nucleotides are TGTGCCAGCAGCAATAGCGGGGGGGCTACTTACAATGAGCAGTTCTTC.